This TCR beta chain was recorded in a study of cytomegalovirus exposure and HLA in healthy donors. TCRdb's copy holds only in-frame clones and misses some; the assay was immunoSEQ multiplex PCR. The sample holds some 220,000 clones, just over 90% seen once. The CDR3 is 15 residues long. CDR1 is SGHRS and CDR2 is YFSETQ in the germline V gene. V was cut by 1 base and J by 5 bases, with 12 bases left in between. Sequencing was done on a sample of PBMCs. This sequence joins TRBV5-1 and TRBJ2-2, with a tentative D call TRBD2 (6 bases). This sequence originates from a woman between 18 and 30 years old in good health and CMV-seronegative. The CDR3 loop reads CASSLWEVGTGELFF. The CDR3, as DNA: TGCGCCAGCAGCTTGTGGGAGGTTGGAACCGGGGAGCTGTTTTTT.